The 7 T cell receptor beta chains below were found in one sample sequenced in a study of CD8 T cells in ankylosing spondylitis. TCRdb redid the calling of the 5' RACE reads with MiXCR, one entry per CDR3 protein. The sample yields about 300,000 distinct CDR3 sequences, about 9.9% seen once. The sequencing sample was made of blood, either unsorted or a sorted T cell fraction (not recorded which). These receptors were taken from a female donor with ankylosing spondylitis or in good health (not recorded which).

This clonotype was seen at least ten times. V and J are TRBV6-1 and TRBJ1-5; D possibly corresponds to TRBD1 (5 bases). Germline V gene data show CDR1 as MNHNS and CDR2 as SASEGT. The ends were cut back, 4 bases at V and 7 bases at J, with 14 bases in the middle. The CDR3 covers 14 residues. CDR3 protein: CASSVGGVRQPQHF. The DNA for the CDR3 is TGTGCCAGCAGTGTAGGAGGGGTAAGGCAGCCCCAGCATTTT.

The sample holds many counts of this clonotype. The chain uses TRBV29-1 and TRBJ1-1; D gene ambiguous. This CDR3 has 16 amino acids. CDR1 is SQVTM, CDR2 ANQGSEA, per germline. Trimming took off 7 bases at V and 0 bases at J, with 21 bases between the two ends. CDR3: CSAGRTGLTMNTEAFF. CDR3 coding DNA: TGCAGCGCTGGGAGAACCGGACTGACGATGAACACTGAAGCTTTCTTT.

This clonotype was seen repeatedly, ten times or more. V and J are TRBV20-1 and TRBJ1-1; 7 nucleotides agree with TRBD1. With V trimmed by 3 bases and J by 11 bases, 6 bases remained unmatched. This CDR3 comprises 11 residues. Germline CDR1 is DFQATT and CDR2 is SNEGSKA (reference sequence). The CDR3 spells CSASGTVVAFF. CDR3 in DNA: TGCAGTGCTAGCGGGACAGTCGTCGCTTTCTTT.

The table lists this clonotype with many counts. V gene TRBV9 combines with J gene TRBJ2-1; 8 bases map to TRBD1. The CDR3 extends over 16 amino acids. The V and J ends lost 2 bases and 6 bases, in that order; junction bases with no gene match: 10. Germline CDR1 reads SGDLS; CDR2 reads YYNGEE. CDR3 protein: CASSVGQGMDGNEQFF. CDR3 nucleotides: TGTGCCAGCAGCGTTGGACAGGGTATGGACGGCAATGAGCAGTTCTTC.

The CDR3 DNA follows: TGTGCCAGCAGCTCCCAAGGGGTAGATACGCAGTATTTT. It encodes CASSSQGVDTQYF. The genes are TRBV7-9 and TRBJ2-3; the D gene is possibly TRBD1 (5 bases). The CDR3 consists of 13 residues. Germline assignment: CDR1 SEHNR and CDR2 FQNEAQ (reference sequence). Trimming pared 4 bases from V and 5 bases from J, leaving 10 bases between.

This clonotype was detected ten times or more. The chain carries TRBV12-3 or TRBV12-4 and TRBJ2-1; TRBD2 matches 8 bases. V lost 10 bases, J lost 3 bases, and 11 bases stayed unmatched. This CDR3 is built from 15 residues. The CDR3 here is CAITKVAGRYNEQFF. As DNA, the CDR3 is TGTGCCATTACCAAGGTAGCGGGACGCTACAATGAGCAGTTCTTC.

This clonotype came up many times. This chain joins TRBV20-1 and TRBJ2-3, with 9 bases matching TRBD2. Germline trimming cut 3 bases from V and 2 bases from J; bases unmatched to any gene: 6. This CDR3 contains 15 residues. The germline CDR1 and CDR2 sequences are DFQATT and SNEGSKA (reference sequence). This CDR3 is CSASPLAGITDTQYF. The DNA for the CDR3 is TGCAGTGCTAGTCCCCTAGCGGGGATCACAGATACGCAGTATTTT.